The 27 T cell receptor beta chains below come from one sample, sequenced in a study of blood T cell repertoires in COVID-19. This table comes from immunoSEQ multiplex PCR, and its TCRdb copy is limited to in-frame clones, with some not included. The sample records 40,000 to 50,000 clones, 80% to 90% being singletons. Sequenced sample: peripheral blood. Receptors originate from a woman of 80 years or more with acute or convalescent COVID-19.

This rearrangement joins TRBV7-2 to TRBJ2-3; 11 nucleotides align to TRBD2. The CDR3 contains 16 residues. The junction had 7 bases not matched to a gene; V was cut back by 4 bases and J by 4 bases. The germline V gene encodes CDR1 SGHTA and CDR2 FQGNSA. The CDR3: CASSSLLAGGSDTQYF. CDR3 DNA: TGTGCCAGCAGCTCGCTTCTAGCGGGGGGATCAGATACGCAGTATTTT.

The chain employs TRBV9 and TRBJ2-3; D gene uncertain. This CDR3 spans 15 amino acids. Germline lookup yields CDR1 SGDLS and CDR2 YYNGEE. Trimming took off 2 bases at V and 0 bases at J, with 10 bases between the two ends. The CDR3 reads CASSVDFTSTDTQYF. CDR3 sequence (DNA): TGTGCCAGCAGCGTCGACTTCACTAGCACAGATACGCAGTATTTT.

V is TRBV4-2 and J is TRBJ1-4; D is unclear. V was trimmed by 0 bases and J by 4 bases, leaving 12 bases between them. Looked up from germline, CDR1 is LGHNA and CDR2 is YNFKEQ. This CDR3 is built from 16 residues. This chain's CDR3 is CASSQDFAQFNEKLFF. CDR3 sequence (DNA): TGTGCCAGCAGCCAAGATTTTGCACAGTTTAATGAAAAACTGTTTTTT.

The V gene is TRBV12-3 or TRBV12-4, the J gene TRBJ1-2; D is perhaps TRBD1 (5 bases). This CDR3 comprises 13 residues. With 7 bases removed from V and 4 bases from J, the gap between germline ends came to 13 bases. The CDR3 is CASTDPGLYGYTF. CDR3 bases: TGTGCCAGCACCGATCCGGGACTCTATGGCTACACCTTC.

This chain joins TRBV7-2 and TRBJ2-5; D perhaps matches TRBD2 (6 bases). CDR1 is SGHTA, CDR2 FQGNSA, per germline. Trimming pared 4 bases from V and 5 bases from J, leaving 11 bases between. This CDR3 comprises 13 residues. The CDR3 sequence is CASSSSEKETQYF. In nucleotides, the CDR3 is TGTGCCAGCAGCTCTAGCGAAAAGGAGACCCAGTACTTC.

This clone showed up just a few times. The CDR3 reads CASSLTHYNEQFF. CDR3 coding DNA: TGTGCCAGCAGCTTAACACATTACAATGAGCAGTTCTTC. The rearrangement joins TRBV11-2 to TRBJ2-1; unclear D gene. CDR1 and CDR2 (germline): SGHAT, FQNNGV. V shed 2 bases and J shed 4 bases, with 6 bases lying between them. The CDR3 has 13 amino acids. Variable domain in full (rest from reference TRBV11-2 and TRBJ2-1): EAGVAQSPRYKIIEKRQSVAFWCNPISGHATLYWYQQILGQGPKLLIQFQNNGVVDDSQLPKDRFSAERLKGVDSTLKIQPAKLEDSAVYLCASSLTHYNEQFFGPGTRLTVL.

The chain joins TRBV15 to TRBJ2-1, with D possibly TRBD2 on 6 matching bases. The CDR3 runs to 15 residues. CDR1 LNHNV and CDR2 YYDKDF come from the germline V gene (reference sequence). Deletions cut 8 bases from V and 7 bases from J, with 21 bases between. The CDR3 DNA sequence: TGTGCCACCTCAATCAGGTCTCCGCGGGGAAATGAGCAGTTCTTC. Translating it yields CATSIRSPRGNEQFF.

The rearrangement links TRBV5-1 to TRBJ1-1; possible D gene TRBD1, 6 bases. V lost 4 bases and J lost 2, with 12 bases in between. Germline CDR1 reads SGHRS; CDR2 reads YFSETQ. The CDR3 consists of 14 residues. The CDR3 bases are TGCGCCAGCAGCCGCGGACAGAAAAACACTGAAGCTTTCTTT. Translated, it gives CASSRGQKNTEAFF.

The chain couples TRBV24-1 to TRBJ1-6; maybe TRBD1 (6 bases). The CDR3 is 14 residues long. CDR1 and CDR2 (germline): KGHDR, SFDVKD. V was trimmed by 4 bases and J by 7 bases, leaving 10 bases between them. In DNA form, the CDR3 reads TGTGCCACCAGTGACGGCCAGGGGAATTCACCCCTCCACTTT. It codes for CATSDGQGNSPLHF.

This clone turned up a few times. The rearrangement joins TRBV19 to TRBJ2-1; 7 nucleotides match TRBD1. V dropped 5 bases and J dropped 7; count of bases not matched to a gene: 14. In germline, CDR1 is LNHDA, CDR2 SQIVND (reference sequence). The CDR3 is 16 residues long. The CDR3 region is CASSPRQGTGRNEQFF. The CDR3 coding sequence is TGTGCCAGTAGTCCAAGACAGGGTACGGGGAGAAATGAGCAGTTCTTC.

This chain links TRBV10-3 with TRBJ2-5, with D unresolved. Germline values: CDR1 ENHRY, CDR2 SYGVKD. V was clipped by 2 bases and J by 5 bases, with 6 bases between them. CDR3 length equals 12 residues. The CDR3 spells CAISERRETQYF. CDR3 nucleotide sequence: TGTGCCATCAGTGAGCGGCGGGAGACCCAGTACTTC.

The CDR3 region is CASSPGNRQGFVLFF. The DNA of the CDR3 is TGCGCCAGCAGCCCGGGGAACAGACAGGGTTTTGTTCTGTTCTTC. The chain recombines TRBV5-1 with TRBJ2-1, with 7 bases fitting TRBD1. The CDR3 is 15 residues long. The germline V gene has CDR1 SGHRS and CDR2 YFSETQ. Trimming at V came to 4 bases and at J to 15 bases, leaving 19 bases not matched to a gene.

The J gene is TRBJ1-4, the V gene TRBV11-1; the D is unclear. This CDR3 comprises 14 residues. V dropped 5 bases and J dropped 1 base, with 8 bases sitting between them. Per germline, CDR1 SGHAT and CDR2 FQDESV (reference sequence). This CDR3 reads CASSPGGTNEKLFF. The CDR3 DNA reads TGTGCCAGCAGCCCGGGAGGAACTAATGAAAAACTGTTTTTT.

The rearrangement links TRBV6-5 to TRBJ1-6; possible D gene TRBD1, 5 bases. Germline loops: CDR1 MNHEY, CDR2 SVGAGI. V was clipped by 8 bases and J by 5 bases, with 13 bases between them. The CDR3 has 14 residues. This CDR3 reads CASSGSRDNSPLHF. In DNA form, the CDR3 reads TGTGCCAGCTCTGGGTCCAGGGATAATTCACCCCTCCACTTT.

This clone was picked up one time. J is TRBJ1-4 and V is TRBV6-1; 12 nucleotides agree with TRBD1. Germline-derived CDR1 and CDR2 are MNHNS and SASEGT. V lost 3 bases to trimming and J lost 7 bases; unmatched junction nucleotides: 6. The CDR3 length is 16 residues. The CDR3 region has the DNA TGTGCCAGCAGTGATCCGGGACAGGGGGCGAGTGAAAAACTGTTTTTT. Encoded protein: CASSDPGQGASEKLFF.

This clone was picked up one time. The chain joins TRBV19 to TRBJ2-1; TRBD2 matches 9 bases. V dropped 6 bases and J dropped 9; count of bases not matched to a gene: 12. The germline V gene encodes CDR1 LNHDA and CDR2 SQIVND (reference sequence). The CDR3 spans 15 residues. The CDR3 protein is CASSILAGTRGEQFF. CDR3 coding DNA: TGTGCCAGTAGCATTCTAGCGGGGACGAGAGGTGAGCAGTTCTTC.

The CDR3 loop reads CAGSGALRSPLHF. DNA of the CDR3: TGTGCCGGGTCCGGAGCGTTAAGGTCACCCCTCCACTTT. The gene calls are TRBV7-2 and TRBJ1-6; D gene uncertain. With 11 bases removed from V and 10 bases from J, the gap between germline ends came to 18 bases. The CDR3 loop spans 13 amino acids. Germline CDR1 and CDR2: SGHTA and FQGNSA.

The rearrangement uses TRBV30 and TRBJ1-1; D remains ambiguous. CDR3 length: 12 residues. Germline CDR1 GTSNPN, CDR2 SVGIG (reference sequence). The V and J ends lost 0 bases and 10 bases respectively, with 12 bases between them. The CDR3 sequence is CAWSVAPVGAFF. Here the CDR3 DNA reads TGTGCCTGGAGTGTTGCGCCTGTTGGAGCTTTCTTT.

The gene calls are TRBV9 and TRBJ2-5, with 7 bases that match TRBD1. The V gene end was trimmed by 7 bases and the J gene end by 2 bases; junction bases not matched to a gene: 11. The CDR3 has 15 residues. Germline V lookup: CDR1 SGDLS, CDR2 YYNGEE. The CDR3 DNA sequence: TGTGCCAGCTCCCAAGAGACAGGGAAGCAAGAGACCCAGTACTTC. Translating it yields CASSQETGKQETQYF.

This clone was detected only once. The gene calls are TRBV7-2 and TRBJ2-7; tentative D call: TRBD1 (6 bases). CDR1 is SGHTA and CDR2 is FQGNSA in the germline V gene. With 2 bases removed from V and 5 bases from J, the gap between germline ends came to 22 bases. The CDR3 is 17 amino acids. CDR3 in amino acids: CASSLIPATGSFDEQYF. The DNA of the CDR3 is TGTGCCAGCAGCTTAATCCCCGCAACAGGGAGCTTCGACGAGCAGTACTTC.

This clone appeared once. The chain is built from TRBV6-5 and TRBJ1-5; D call uncertain. CDR1 and CDR2 from the germline V gene are MNHEY and SVGAGI. The V and J ends lost 6 bases and 2 bases respectively, with 11 bases between them. The CDR3 spans 14 residues. This CDR3 reads CASSPNGGNQPQHF. The CDR3 region has the DNA TGTGCCAGCAGCCCCAACGGGGGCAATCAGCCCCAGCATTTT.

The chain uses TRBV19 and TRBJ2-6; maybe TRBD2 (5 bases). Germline CDR1 reads LNHDA; CDR2 reads SQIVND (reference sequence). Deletions cut 5 bases from V and 2 bases from J, with 7 bases between. This CDR3 has 14 amino acids. CDR3 protein: CASSSGAGANVLTF. DNA of the CDR3: TGTGCCAGTAGTTCCGGGGCTGGGGCCAACGTCCTGACTTTC.

This chain uses TRBV19 with TRBJ2-3; D might be TRBD1 (6 bases). The CDR3 is 14 amino acids. CDR1 LNHDA and CDR2 SQIVND come from the germline V gene (reference sequence). V gave up 5 bases and J gave up 6 bases, with 15 bases separating them. The CDR3 loop is CASSVSNRADTQYF. The CDR3 region has the DNA TGTGCCAGTAGTGTCTCCAACAGGGCGGATACGCAGTATTTT.

V gene TRBV11-2 combines with J gene TRBJ2-2; D is perhaps TRBD1 (5 bases). Trimming shortened V by 6 bases and J by 6 bases, and 20 bases separated the two germline ends. Germline V gene sequence: CDR1 SGHAT, CDR2 FQNNGV. The CDR3 loop spans 16 amino acids. The CDR3 DNA reads as TGTGCCAGCAGGACCGACCTTGACAGTCCGGCCGGGGAGCTGTTTTTT. Translating it yields CASRTDLDSPAGELFF.

The rearrangement uses TRBV5-5 and TRBJ1-5; TRBD1 agrees at 9 bases. Germline CDR1 and CDR2: SGHKS and YYEKEE (reference sequence). This CDR3 comprises 16 residues. The J segment lost 1 base and the V segment lost 4 bases, leaving 6 bases of the junction unmatched. The CDR3, as DNA: TGTGCCAGCAGCGCCGGACAGGGGACGAGCAATCAGCCCCAGCATTTT. This gives the protein CASSAGQGTSNQPQHF.

V is TRBV7-9 and J is TRBJ1-4, with D possibly TRBD1 on 5 matching bases. Germline V gives CDR1 SEHNR, CDR2 FQNEAQ (reference sequence). The CDR3 runs 15 residues. Trimming removed 4 bases from V and 2 bases from J, with 11 bases in between. Written as DNA, the CDR3 is TGTGCCAGCAGCTCACGCAGGGTGACTAATGAAAAACTGTTTTTT. This encodes CASSSRRVTNEKLFF.

In this sample, this clone turned up a few times. The chain joins TRBV10-3 to TRBJ1-5, with a tentative D call TRBD1 (6 bases). Germline CDR1 is ENHRY and CDR2 is SYGVKD. This CDR3 has 13 residues. V lost 10 bases, J lost 7 bases, and 17 bases lay in between. The CDR3 DNA is TGTGCCACGGCAGGGGCTGGGAACCAGCCCCAGCATTTT. It specifies CATAGAGNQPQHF.